A single sample is the source of the 23 T cell receptor beta chains below, sequenced in a study of cytomegalovirus exposure and HLA in healthy donors. The PCR employed 60 Vbeta primers together with 13 Jbeta primers. Only in-frame clones appear in the TCRdb table, and some are missing; sequencing was by immunoSEQ multiplex PCR. The sample shows 150,000 to 160,000 clones, more than 60% of them seen only once. Material for sequencing was PBMCs. Every receptor here comes from a woman in her 40s in good health and CMV-seronegative.

V is TRBV5-1 and J is TRBJ2-1, with D possibly being TRBD2 (5 bases). From germline, CDR1 is SGHRS and CDR2 YFSETQ. V was shortened by 0 bases and J by 6 bases, with 22 bases between the two germline ends. CDR3 length: 18 amino acids. CDR3 loop: CASSLAPRAPGGGNEQFF. DNA of the CDR3: TGCGCCAGCAGCTTGGCACCACGGGCGCCCGGAGGTGGCAATGAGCAGTTCTTC.

V is TRBV6-5 and J is TRBJ1-6, with a weak D call TRBD1 (6 bases). This CDR3 is built from 14 residues. V lost 6 bases and J 2 bases, leaving 8 bases between the germline ends. The germline V gene encodes CDR1 MNHEY and CDR2 SVGAGI. CDR3 region: CASSWGPYNSPLHF. CDR3 bases: TGTGCCAGCAGCTGGGGGCCCTATAATTCACCCCTCCACTTT.

The genes are TRBV7-9 and TRBJ2-1; TRBD1 is a possible D gene (6 bases). Trimming removed 5 bases at V and 5 bases at J, with 13 bases between. The V gene's germline CDR1 is SEHNR and CDR2 FQNEAQ (reference sequence). This CDR3 has 14 amino acids. The CDR3 loop is CASSPWDTNNEQFF. In nucleotides, the CDR3 is TGTGCCAGCAGCCCATGGGACACGAACAATGAGCAGTTCTTC. Variable domain in full (rest from reference TRBV7-9 and TRBJ2-1): DTGVSQNPRHKITKRGQNVTFRCDPISEHNRLYWYRQTLGQGPEFLTYFQNEAQLEKSRLLSDRFSAERPKGSFSTLEIQRTEQGDSAMYLCASSPWDTNNEQFFGPGTRLTVL.

The chain links TRBV11-2 to TRBJ1-5; possibly TRBD1 for D (6 bases). The CDR3 runs 15 residues. Germline V gene data show CDR1 as SGHAT and CDR2 as FQNNGV. V lost 5 bases and J lost 2, with 13 bases in between. The CDR3 sequence is CASSQGTAGNQPQHF. CDR3 nucleotide sequence: TGTGCCAGCAGCCAGGGGACGGCGGGCAATCAGCCCCAGCATTTT.

This chain connects TRBV5-1 to TRBJ2-1; the D gene is possibly TRBD1 (6 bases). V was trimmed by 9 bases and J by 0 bases, leaving 13 bases between them. The CDR3 totals 14 residues. Germline loops: CDR1 SGHRS, CDR2 YFSETQ. In DNA form, the CDR3 reads TGCGCCACGTCCAGGGGCAGCTCCTACAATGAGCAGTTCTTC. Amino acids: CATSRGSSYNEQFF. Filled out from reference TRBV5-1 and TRBJ2-1, the complete variable domain reads KAGVTQTPRYLIKTRGQQVTLSCSPISGHRSVSWYQQTPGQGLQFLFEYFSETQRNKGNFPGRFSGRQFSNSRSEMNVSTLELGDSALYLCATSRGSSYNEQFFGPGTRLTVL.

The chain employs TRBV4-1 and TRBJ2-5; 7 bases are shared with TRBD2. CDR1 MGHRA and CDR2 YSYEKL come from the germline V gene. V dropped 0 bases and J dropped 4; count of bases not matched to a gene: 5. This CDR3 is built from 15 residues. The CDR3 coding sequence is TGCGCCAGCAGCCAAGATGGCGGGGGTATAGAGACCCAGTACTTC. Translating it yields CASSQDGGGIETQYF.

The rearrangement links TRBV7-2 to TRBJ2-4, with a possible D match to TRBD1 (5 bases). This CDR3 is built from 14 residues. V lost 3 bases, J lost 6 bases, and 12 bases lay in between. Germline V gives CDR1 SGHTA, CDR2 FQGNSA. In nucleotides, the CDR3 is TGTGCCAGCAGCTTCCCAGGGATGGGAAACATTCAGTACTTC. This encodes CASSFPGMGNIQYF.

This clone was seen only a few times. For the CDR3, the DNA is TGTGCCAGCAGTTCAGGAGACAGGGGGCTTGAAGCTTTCTTT. Encoded protein: CASSSGDRGLEAFF. The V and J genes are TRBV27 and TRBJ1-1; 10 bases line up with TRBD1. The germline V gene has CDR1 MNHEY and CDR2 SMNVEV (reference sequence). Trimming at V came to 4 bases and at J to 7 bases, leaving 6 bases not matched to a gene. The CDR3 length is 14 residues.

This chain joins TRBV5-8 and TRBJ2-5, with TRBD2 matching over 12 bases. J lost 4 bases, V lost 4 bases, and 5 bases had no gene match. This CDR3 is 15 amino acids long. CDR1 and CDR2 (germline): SGHTS, YDEGEE. The CDR3 region has the DNA TGTGCCAGCAGCACTAAGACTAGCGGGAGAGAGACCCAGTACTTC. Translation gives CASSTKTSGRETQYF.

This rearrangement joins TRBV11-3 to TRBJ2-7; 8 bases line up with TRBD2. Germline trimming cut 1 base from V and 0 bases from J; bases unmatched to any gene: 5. The CDR3 contains 16 residues. The V gene's germline CDR1 is SGHNT and CDR2 YENEEA. This CDR3 is CASSLAVTSVSYEQYF. Written as DNA, the CDR3 is TGTGCCAGCAGCTTAGCGGTGACTAGCGTCTCCTACGAGCAGTACTTC.

This chain links TRBV5-4 with TRBJ1-4; 9 positions match TRBD1. Per germline, CDR1 SGHNT and CDR2 YYREEE (reference sequence). V was pared by 5 bases and J by 7 bases, with 6 bases of the junction left unmatched. CDR3 length: 14 residues. CDR3 in amino acids: CASSTGTGSEKLFF. CDR3 nucleotide sequence: TGTGCCAGCAGTACCGGGACAGGGTCTGAAAAACTGTTTTTT.

The V call is TRBV9, the J call TRBJ2-5; a weak D match, TRBD1 (7 bases). The better agreement between TRBJ2-7 and the DNA end casts doubt on the J call. The length of the CDR3 is 12 residues. Germline values: CDR1 SGDLS, CDR2 YYNGEE. The CDR3 region is CASSPGGYEQYF. CDR3 nucleotides: TGTGCCAGCAGCCCAGGGGGGTACGAGCAGTACTTC.

This chain uses TRBV10-2 with TRBJ2-5; TRBD1 might be the D (6 bases). V was shortened by 5 bases and J by 5 bases, with 12 bases between the two germline ends. CDR3 size: 13 residues. The germline V gene has CDR1 WSHSY and CDR2 SAAADI. The CDR3 nucleotides read TGCGCCAGCAGTTCCATGGGGGCTGAGACCCAGTACTTC. It translates to CASSSMGAETQYF.

The V and J genes are TRBV7-9 and TRBJ2-1, with D perhaps TRBD1 (7 bases). CDR3 length equals 12 residues. The germline V gene has CDR1 SEHNR and CDR2 FQNEAQ (reference sequence). Trimming left V 3 bases short and J 8 bases short, with 8 bases between. CDR3 sequence: CASSFRGDEQFF. The CDR3 DNA is TGTGCCAGCAGCTTCAGGGGGGATGAGCAGTTCTTC.

The chain links TRBV15 to TRBJ2-3, with D possibly TRBD2 on 6 matching bases. Germline lookup yields CDR1 LNHNV and CDR2 YYDKDF (reference sequence). This CDR3 contains 15 residues. Trimming stripped 5 bases from V and 2 bases from J, with 14 bases between. The CDR3 here is CATSLEEGFTDTQYF. CDR3 sequence (DNA): TGTGCCACCAGCCTAGAGGAGGGATTCACAGATACGCAGTATTTT.

In its sample, this clone was seen once. In DNA form, the CDR3 reads TGTGCCAGCAGTGCAGGGGGCGAAGGAACTGAAGCTTTCTTT. Translating it yields CASSAGGEGTEAFF. The rearrangement uses TRBV7-6 and TRBJ1-1; 8 bases match TRBD1. CDR3 size: 14 residues. V lost 6 bases, J lost 5 bases, and 8 bases stayed unmatched. CDR1 is SGHVS, CDR2 FNYEAQ, per germline.

This clone was counted once. The gene calls are TRBV19 and TRBJ1-2, with 10 bases lining up with TRBD1. CDR1 and CDR2 from the germline V gene are LNHDA and SQIVND (reference sequence). The CDR3 totals 15 residues. V lost 7 bases and J lost 4; bases outside the gene matches: 9. The CDR3 protein is CASISTGQGPYGYTF. The CDR3 DNA sequence: TGTGCCAGTATCTCTACGGGACAGGGGCCCTATGGCTACACCTTC.

This clone occurred a few times. The rearrangement links TRBV4-1 to TRBJ2-7; the D gene is possibly TRBD1 (5 bases). The germline V gene has CDR1 MGHRA and CDR2 YSYEKL. The CDR3 spans 15 residues. Trimming removed 0 bases from V and 0 bases from J, with 9 bases in between. For the CDR3, the DNA is TGCGCCAGCAGCCAAGATCGTGACAGCTCCTACGAGCAGTACTTC. Its protein product is CASSQDRDSSYEQYF.

The chain combines TRBV25-1 with TRBJ2-2, with TRBD1 identical over 7 bases. Germline V CDR1 and CDR2: MGHDK, SYGVNS. The length of the CDR3 is 14 residues. J lost 6 bases, V lost 4 bases, and 5 bases had no gene match. CDR3 DNA sequence: TGTGCCAGCAGTGCCCTTAGGGGGCCCGGGGAGCTGTTTTTT. This encodes CASSALRGPGELFF.

This rearrangement joins TRBV19 to TRBJ2-1; 11 nucleotides line up with TRBD1. Germline trimming cut 10 bases from V and 8 bases from J; bases unmatched to any gene: 13. This CDR3 is built from 15 residues. The germline V gene has CDR1 LNHDA and CDR2 SQIVND (reference sequence). The CDR3 coding sequence is TGTGCCACCGCGGGACAGGGGGAACAAGGCGATGAGCAGTTCTTC. Its protein is CATAGQGEQGDEQFF.

This chain joins TRBV5-1 and TRBJ1-2; D uncertain. Germline V gene data show CDR1 as SGHRS and CDR2 as YFSETQ. The CDR3 covers 15 residues. V lost 0 bases and J lost 1, with 10 bases in between. CDR3 in amino acids: CASSLDIAVNYGYTF. As DNA, the CDR3 is TGCGCCAGCAGCTTGGATATAGCGGTTAACTATGGCTACACCTTC.

This clone was detected once. The chain is built from TRBV6-4 and TRBJ1-2; 7 bases map to TRBD1. Germline-derived CDR1 and CDR2 are MRHNA and SNTAGT. The V gene end was trimmed by 5 bases and the J gene end by 2 bases; junction bases not matched to a gene: 5. The CDR3 contains 14 residues. The CDR3, as DNA: TGTGCCAGCAGTCCCGGGACAGACAACTATGGCTACACCTTC. It encodes CASSPGTDNYGYTF.

This clone was counted only a few times. The chain combines TRBV19 with TRBJ1-1; no definite D call. V lost 5 bases to trimming and J lost 5 bases, with 12 bases between them. The CDR3 is made up of 13 amino acids. Germline V gene lookup returns CDR1 LNHDA and CDR2 SQIVND (reference sequence). The CDR3 here is CASSEGWGTEAFF. The DNA for the CDR3 is TGTGCCAGTAGTGAGGGTTGGGGAACTGAAGCTTTCTTT.